The sequence of this TCR beta chain was determined in a study of blood T cell repertoires in COVID-19. Study at large: Samples of COVID-19 (acute and convalescent) were obtained from the United States, Italy and Spain.

As originally analysed: Reference gene primer amplification in the assay estimated nucleated cell counts. Only in-frame clones appear in the TCRdb table, and some are missing; sequencing was by immunoSEQ multiplex PCR. D and trimming come from the DNA, and the V and J calls and clone size come from that table. Of approximately 500,000 clones detected, roughly nine tenths appear once; the ten largest clones hold roughly 8.3%. The CDR3 runs to 13 residues. The germline gives CDR1 LNHDA, CDR2 SQIVND (reference sequence). Between the trimmed V and J ends, which lost 7 bases and 1 base, there was a span of 10 bases.

Sequencing was performed on peripheral blood. The chain links TRBV19 to TRBJ1-1; maybe TRBD1 (5 bases). This TCR was recovered from a woman between 45 and 65 years old with COVID-19, enrolled during active disease. The CDR3 here is CASMGLRNTEAFF. The CDR3 nucleotides are TGTGCCAGTATGGGGCTCAGGAACACTGAAGCTTTCTTT. The full variable domain, completed using reference TRBV19 and TRBJ1-1, is DGGITQSPKYLFRKEGQNVTLSCEQNLNHDAMYWYRQDPGQGLRLIYYSQIVNDFQKGDIAEGYSVSREKKESFPLTVTSAQKNPTAFYLCASMGLRNTEAFFGQGTRLTVV.